Below are 4 T cell receptor beta chains sequenced from a single sample in a study of response to subunit inactivated influenza vaccine. Each CDR3 protein is one row after TCRdb ran MiXCR on the RT-PCR reads. The sample carries about 570,000 distinct CDR3 sequences, approximately 11% recorded once. The data were also submitted as part of a second study, on T cells expressing NK-cell markers. According to that study: Production of TCR beta cDNA relied on 5'RACE template switching with UMIs.

Sequencing used PBMCs from blood, obtained on the day of vaccination. Receptors were obtained from a man in his forties or fifties who received an inactivated influenza vaccine.

This clonotype was detected a few times. The chain links TRBV20-1 to TRBJ1-2; D is unresolved. The length of the CDR3 is 14 residues. Trimming cost V 6 bases and J 5 bases, with 19 bases left between them. Germline CDR1 is DFQATT and CDR2 is SNEGSKA (reference sequence). The CDR3 reads CSALSHVLGYGYTF. The CDR3 region has the DNA TGCAGTGCATTGAGCCATGTCCTTGGGTATGGCTACACCTTC.

This clonotype came up a few times. J is TRBJ2-2 and V is TRBV4-2, with a tentative D call TRBD1 (6 bases). CDR3 size: 14 residues. The V end lost 1 base, the J end lost 7 bases, and 10 bases lay between the germline ends. Germline V gene sequence: CDR1 LGHNA, CDR2 YNFKEQ. The CDR3 spells CASSQAGADGELFF. The CDR3 coding sequence is TGTGCCAGCAGCCAAGCAGGGGCGGACGGGGAGCTGTTTTTT.

This clonotype was counted only a few times. The chain employs TRBV28 and TRBJ2-7, with 10 bases lining up with TRBD2. Germline V gives CDR1 MDHEN, CDR2 SYDVKM. CDR3 length: 19 amino acids. Trimming took 4 bases from V and 2 from J; bases not matched to a gene: 17. The CDR3 reads CASSSTFGGGTSETYEQYF. The CDR3, as DNA: TGTGCCAGCAGTTCCACCTTCGGGGGAGGGACTAGCGAAACCTACGAGCAGTACTTC.

J is TRBJ1-6 and V is TRBV30, with no clear D. The CDR3 is 16 amino acids. The ends were cut back, 0 bases at V and 6 bases at J, with 15 bases in the middle. Germline-derived CDR1 and CDR2 are GTSNPN and SVGIG (reference sequence). The CDR3 is CAWSVRRGRPNSPLHF. The CDR3 DNA reads as TGTGCCTGGAGTGTACGACGTGGGCGCCCTAATTCACCCCTCCACTTT.